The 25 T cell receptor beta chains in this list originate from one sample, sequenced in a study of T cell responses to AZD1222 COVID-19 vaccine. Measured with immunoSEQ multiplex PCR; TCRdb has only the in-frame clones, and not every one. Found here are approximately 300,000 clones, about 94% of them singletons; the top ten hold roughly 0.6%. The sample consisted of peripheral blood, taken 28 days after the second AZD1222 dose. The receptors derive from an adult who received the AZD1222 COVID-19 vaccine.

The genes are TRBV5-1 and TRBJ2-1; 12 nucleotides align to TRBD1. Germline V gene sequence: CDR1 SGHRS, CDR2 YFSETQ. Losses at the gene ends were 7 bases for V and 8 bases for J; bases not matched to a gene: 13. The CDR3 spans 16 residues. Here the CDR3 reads CASYLAGTGGTDEQFF. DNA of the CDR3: TGCGCCAGCTACCTAGCCGGGACAGGGGGCACGGATGAGCAGTTCTTC.

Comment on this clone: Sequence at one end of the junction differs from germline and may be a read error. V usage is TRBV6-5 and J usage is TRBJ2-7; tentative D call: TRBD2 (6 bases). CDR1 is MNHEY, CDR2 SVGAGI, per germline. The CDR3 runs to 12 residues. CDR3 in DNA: TGTGCCAGCAGAGGGGACTCCCACGAGCAGTACTTC. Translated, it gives CASRGDSHEQYF.

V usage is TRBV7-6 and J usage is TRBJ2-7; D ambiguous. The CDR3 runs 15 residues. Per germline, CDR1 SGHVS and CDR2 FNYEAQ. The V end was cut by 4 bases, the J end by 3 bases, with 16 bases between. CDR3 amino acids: CASSSNPGPDYEQYF. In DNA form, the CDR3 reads TGTGCCAGCAGCTCGAACCCCGGACCGGACTACGAGCAGTACTTC.

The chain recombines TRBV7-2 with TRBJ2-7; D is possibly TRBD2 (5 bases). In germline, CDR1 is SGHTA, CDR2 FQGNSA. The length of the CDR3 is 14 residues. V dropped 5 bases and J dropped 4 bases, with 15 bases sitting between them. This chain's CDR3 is CASSASPGGYEQYF. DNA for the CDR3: TGTGCCAGCAGCGCCTCACCGGGCGGGTACGAGCAGTACTTC.

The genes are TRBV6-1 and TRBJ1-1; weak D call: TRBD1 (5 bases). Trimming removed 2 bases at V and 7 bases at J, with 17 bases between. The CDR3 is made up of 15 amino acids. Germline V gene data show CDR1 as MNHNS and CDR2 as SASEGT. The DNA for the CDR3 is TGTGCCAGCAGTGAACGAATAGGGGTTCTGGGTGAAGCTTTCTTT. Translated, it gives CASSERIGVLGEAFF.

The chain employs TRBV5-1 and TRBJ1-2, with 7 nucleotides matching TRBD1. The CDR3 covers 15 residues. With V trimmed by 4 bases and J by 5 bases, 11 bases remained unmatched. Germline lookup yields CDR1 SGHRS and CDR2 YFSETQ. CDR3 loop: CASSTAGTEYYGYTF. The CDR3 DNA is TGCGCCAGCAGCACTGCCGGGACAGAATATTATGGCTACACCTTC.

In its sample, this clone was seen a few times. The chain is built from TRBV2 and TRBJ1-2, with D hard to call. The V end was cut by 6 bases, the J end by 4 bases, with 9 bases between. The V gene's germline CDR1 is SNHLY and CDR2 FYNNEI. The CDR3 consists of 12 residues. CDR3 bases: TGTGCCAGCAGGGCCCGGGCCTATGGCTACACCTTC. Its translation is CASRARAYGYTF.

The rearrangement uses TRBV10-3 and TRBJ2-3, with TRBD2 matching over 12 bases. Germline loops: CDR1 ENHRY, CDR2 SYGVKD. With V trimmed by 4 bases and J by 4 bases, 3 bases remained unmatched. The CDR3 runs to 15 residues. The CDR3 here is CAISATSGSADTQYF. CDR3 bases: TGTGCCATCAGTGCGACTAGCGGGAGTGCAGATACGCAGTATTTT.

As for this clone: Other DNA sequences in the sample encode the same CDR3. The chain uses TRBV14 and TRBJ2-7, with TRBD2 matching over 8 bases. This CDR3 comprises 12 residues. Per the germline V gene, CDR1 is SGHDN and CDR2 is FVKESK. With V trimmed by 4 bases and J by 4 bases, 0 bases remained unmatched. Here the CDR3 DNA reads TGTGCCAGCAGCCCGGGGGGGTACGAGCAGTACTTC. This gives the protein CASSPGGYEQYF. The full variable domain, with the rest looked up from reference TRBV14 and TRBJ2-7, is EAGVTQFPSHSVIEKGQTVTLRCDPISGHDNLYWYRRVMGKEIKFLLHFVKESKQDESGMPNNRFLAERTGGTYSTLKVQPAELEDSGVYFCASSPGGYEQYFGPGTRLTVT.

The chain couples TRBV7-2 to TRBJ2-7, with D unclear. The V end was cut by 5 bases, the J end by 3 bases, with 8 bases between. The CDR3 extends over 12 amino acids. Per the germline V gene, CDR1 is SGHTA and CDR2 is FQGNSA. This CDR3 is CASSRPNYEQYF. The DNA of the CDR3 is TGTGCCAGCAGCCGGCCTAACTACGAGCAGTACTTC.

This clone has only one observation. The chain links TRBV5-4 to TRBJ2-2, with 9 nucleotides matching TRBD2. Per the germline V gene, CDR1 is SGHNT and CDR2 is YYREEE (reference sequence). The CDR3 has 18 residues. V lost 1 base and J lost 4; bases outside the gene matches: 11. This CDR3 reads CASSLSGGRALGTGELFF. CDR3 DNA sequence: TGTGCCAGCAGCTTGAGTGGCGGGAGGGCCCTCGGCACCGGGGAGCTGTTTTTT.

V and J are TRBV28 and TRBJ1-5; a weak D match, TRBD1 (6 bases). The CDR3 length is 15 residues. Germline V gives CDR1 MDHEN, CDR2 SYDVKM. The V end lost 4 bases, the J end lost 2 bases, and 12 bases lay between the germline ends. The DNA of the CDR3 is TGTGCCAGCAGTTCGAGTGGGGGCGGCAATCAGCCCCAGCATTTT. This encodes CASSSSGGGNQPQHF.

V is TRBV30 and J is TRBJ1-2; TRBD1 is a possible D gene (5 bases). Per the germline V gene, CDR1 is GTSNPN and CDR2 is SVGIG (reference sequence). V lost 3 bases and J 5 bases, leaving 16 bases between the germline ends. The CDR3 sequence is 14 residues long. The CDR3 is CAWSRIAGHYGYTF. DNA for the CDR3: TGTGCCTGGAGCCGGATAGCCGGACATTATGGCTACACCTTC.

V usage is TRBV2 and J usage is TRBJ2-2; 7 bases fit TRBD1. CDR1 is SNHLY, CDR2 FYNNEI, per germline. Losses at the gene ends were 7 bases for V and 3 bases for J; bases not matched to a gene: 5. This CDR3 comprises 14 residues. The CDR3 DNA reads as TGTGCCAGCACCCGGGACAGTGACACCGGGGAGCTGTTTTTT. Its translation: CASTRDSDTGELFF.

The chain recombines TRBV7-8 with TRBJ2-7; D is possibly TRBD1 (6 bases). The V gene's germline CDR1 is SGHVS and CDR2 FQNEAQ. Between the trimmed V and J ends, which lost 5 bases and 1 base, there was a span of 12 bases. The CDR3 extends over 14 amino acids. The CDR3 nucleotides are TGTGCCAGCAGCACACCACAGGGTTCCTACGAGCAGTACTTC. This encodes CASSTPQGSYEQYF. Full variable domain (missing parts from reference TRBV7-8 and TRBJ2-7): GAGVSQSPRYKVAKRGQDVALRCDPISGHVSLFWYQQALGQGPEFLTYFQNEAQLDKSGLPSDRFFAERPEGSVSTLKIQRTQQEDSAVYLCASSTPQGSYEQYFGPGTRLTVT.

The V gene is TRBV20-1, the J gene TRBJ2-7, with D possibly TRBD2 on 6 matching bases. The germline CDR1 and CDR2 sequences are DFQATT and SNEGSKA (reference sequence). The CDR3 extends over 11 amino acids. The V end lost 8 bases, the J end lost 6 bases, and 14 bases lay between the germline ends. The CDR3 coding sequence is TGCAGTTCCTTGTGGGGAGGCGAGCAGTACTTC. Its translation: CSSLWGGEQYF.

The CDR3 loop is CASTLIWGLARGNTGELFF. The CDR3 coding sequence is TGTGCCAGCACCCTTATCTGGGGTCTGGCGAGGGGAAACACCGGGGAGCTGTTTTTT. The chain couples TRBV7-9 to TRBJ2-2; either TRBD1 or TRBD2 may supply D (5 bases each). Trimming cost V 7 bases and J 2 bases, with 26 bases left between them. Germline CDR1 is SEHNR and CDR2 is FQNEAQ (reference sequence). The CDR3 is 19 residues long.

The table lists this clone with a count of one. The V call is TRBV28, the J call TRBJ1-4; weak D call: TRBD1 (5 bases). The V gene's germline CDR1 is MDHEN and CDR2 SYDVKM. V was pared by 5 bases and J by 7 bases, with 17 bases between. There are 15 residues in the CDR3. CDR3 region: CASSGPAGPIEKLFF. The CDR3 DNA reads TGTGCCAGCAGTGGCCCGGCAGGGCCGATTGAAAAACTGTTTTTT.

Here the CDR3 reads CASSRLGTEETQYF. The CDR3 nucleotides read TGTGCCAGTAGTCGACTCGGGACAGAAGAGACCCAGTACTTC. The gene calls are TRBV19 and TRBJ2-5; 7 nucleotides match TRBD1. Germline V gives CDR1 LNHDA, CDR2 SQIVND (reference sequence). The CDR3 has 14 amino acids. With 5 bases clipped from V and 3 bases from J, the junction kept 6 bases outside the gene matches.

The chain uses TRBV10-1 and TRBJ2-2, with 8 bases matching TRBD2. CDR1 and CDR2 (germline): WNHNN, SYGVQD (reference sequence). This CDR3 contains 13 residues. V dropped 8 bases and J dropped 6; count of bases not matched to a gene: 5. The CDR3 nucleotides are TGCGCCAGCCAAGGACTAGCTGCCGGGGAGCTGTTTTTT. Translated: CASQGLAAGELFF.

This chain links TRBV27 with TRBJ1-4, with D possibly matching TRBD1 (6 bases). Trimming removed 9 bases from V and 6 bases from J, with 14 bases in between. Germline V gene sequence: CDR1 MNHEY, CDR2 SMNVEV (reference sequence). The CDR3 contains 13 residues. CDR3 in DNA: TGTGCCAGTAGACCCAGGGGTTATGAAAAACTGTTTTTT. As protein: CASRPRGYEKLFF.

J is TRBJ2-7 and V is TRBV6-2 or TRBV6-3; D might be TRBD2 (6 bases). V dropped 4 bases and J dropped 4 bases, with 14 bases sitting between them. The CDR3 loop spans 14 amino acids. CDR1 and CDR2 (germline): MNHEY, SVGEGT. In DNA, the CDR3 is TGTGCCAGCAGTTCTCCGGGACTCTCTTACGAGCAGTACTTC. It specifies CASSSPGLSYEQYF.

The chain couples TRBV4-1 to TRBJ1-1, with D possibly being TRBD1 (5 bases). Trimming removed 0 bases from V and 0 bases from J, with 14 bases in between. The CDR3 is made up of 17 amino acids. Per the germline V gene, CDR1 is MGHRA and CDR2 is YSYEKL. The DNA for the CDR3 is TGCGCCAGCAGCCAAGAAGGAGACAGCTTTATGAACACTGAAGCTTTCTTT. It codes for CASSQEGDSFMNTEAFF.

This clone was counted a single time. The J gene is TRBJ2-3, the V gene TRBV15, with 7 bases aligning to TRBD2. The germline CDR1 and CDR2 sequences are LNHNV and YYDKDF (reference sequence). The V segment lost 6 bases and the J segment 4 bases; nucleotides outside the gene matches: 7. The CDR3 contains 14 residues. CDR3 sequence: CATRGGTTADTQYF. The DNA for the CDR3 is TGTGCCACCAGAGGAGGGACTACGGCAGATACGCAGTATTTT.

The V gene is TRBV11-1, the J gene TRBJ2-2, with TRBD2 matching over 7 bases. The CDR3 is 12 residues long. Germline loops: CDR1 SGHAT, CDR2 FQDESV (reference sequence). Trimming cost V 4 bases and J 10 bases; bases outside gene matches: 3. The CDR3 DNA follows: TGTGCCAGCAGCTCACGGGGGGAGGAGCTGTTTTTT. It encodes CASSSRGEELFF.